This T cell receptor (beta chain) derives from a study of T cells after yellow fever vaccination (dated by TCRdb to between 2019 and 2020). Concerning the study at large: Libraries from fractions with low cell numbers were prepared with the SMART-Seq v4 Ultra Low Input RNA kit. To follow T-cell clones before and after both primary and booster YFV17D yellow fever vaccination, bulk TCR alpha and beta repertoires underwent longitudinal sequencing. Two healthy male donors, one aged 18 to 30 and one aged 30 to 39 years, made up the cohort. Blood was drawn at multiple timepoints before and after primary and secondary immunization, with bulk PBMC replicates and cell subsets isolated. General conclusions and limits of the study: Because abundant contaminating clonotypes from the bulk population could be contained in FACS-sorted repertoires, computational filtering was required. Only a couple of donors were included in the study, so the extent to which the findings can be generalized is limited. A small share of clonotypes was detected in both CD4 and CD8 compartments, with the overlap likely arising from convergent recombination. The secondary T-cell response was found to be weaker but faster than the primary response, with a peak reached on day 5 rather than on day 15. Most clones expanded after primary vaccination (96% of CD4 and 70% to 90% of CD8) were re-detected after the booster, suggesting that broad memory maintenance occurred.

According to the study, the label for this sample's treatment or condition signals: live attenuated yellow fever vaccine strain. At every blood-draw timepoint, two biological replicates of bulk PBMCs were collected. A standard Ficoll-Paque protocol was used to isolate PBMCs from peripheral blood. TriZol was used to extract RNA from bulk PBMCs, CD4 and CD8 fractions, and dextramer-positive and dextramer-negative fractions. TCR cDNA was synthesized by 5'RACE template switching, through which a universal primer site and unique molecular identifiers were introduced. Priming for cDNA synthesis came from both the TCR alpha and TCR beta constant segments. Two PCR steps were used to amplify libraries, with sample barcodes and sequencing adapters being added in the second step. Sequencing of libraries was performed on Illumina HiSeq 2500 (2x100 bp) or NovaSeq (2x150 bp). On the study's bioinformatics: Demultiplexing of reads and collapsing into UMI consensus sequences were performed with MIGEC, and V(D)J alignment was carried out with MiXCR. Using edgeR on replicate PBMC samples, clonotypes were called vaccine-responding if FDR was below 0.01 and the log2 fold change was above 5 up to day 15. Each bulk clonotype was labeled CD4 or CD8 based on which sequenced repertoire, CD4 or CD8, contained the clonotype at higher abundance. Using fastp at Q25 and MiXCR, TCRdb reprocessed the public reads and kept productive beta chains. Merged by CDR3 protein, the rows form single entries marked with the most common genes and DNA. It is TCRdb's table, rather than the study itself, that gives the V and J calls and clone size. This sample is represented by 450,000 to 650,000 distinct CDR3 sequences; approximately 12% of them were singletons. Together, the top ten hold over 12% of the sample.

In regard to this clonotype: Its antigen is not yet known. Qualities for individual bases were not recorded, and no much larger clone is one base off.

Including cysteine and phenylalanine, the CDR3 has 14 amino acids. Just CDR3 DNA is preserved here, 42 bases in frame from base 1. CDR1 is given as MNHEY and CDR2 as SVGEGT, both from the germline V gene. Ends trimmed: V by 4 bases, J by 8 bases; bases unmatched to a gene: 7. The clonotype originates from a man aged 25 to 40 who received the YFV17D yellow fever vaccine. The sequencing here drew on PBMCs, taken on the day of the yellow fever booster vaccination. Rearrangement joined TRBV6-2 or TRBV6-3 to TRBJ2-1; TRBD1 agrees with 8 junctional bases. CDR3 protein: CASSWGDRTYEQFF. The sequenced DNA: TGTGCCAGCAGTTGGGGGGACAGGACCTATGAGCAGTTCTTC.